This record concerns one T cell receptor beta chain sequence. As yet, its antigen is unknown. The source of the sample is a study of T cell clonotyping in hematopoietic cell transplantation. Using immunoSEQ multiplex PCR, the repertoire was profiled, and TCRdb retains in-frame clones only, with some absent. In the table there are more than 8,000 clones, 85% to 90% of which are singletons. Germline V gene lookup returns CDR1 SQVTM and CDR2 ANQGSEA. This CDR3 is built from 14 residues. Trimming removed 5 bases at V and 8 bases at J, with 18 bases between. The study, taken as a whole, reports: Few recipient clonotypes overlapped donors; over 95% were de novo at given depth. Higher Inverse Simpson Index values in graft donor and pretransplant recipient predicted broader posttransplant TCR diversity.

The chain couples TRBV29-1 to TRBJ1-4, with a weak D call TRBD1 (5 bases). This sequence originates from a male patient aged 55-69 years who had an allogeneic stem cell transplant from a related donor, so the T cells may come from the graft donor. Some clones in this sample may be carry-over from other donors' samples. The material was peripheral blood mononuclear cells, obtained at the time of graft-versus-host disease after allogeneic stem cell transplant. CDR3 in amino acids: CSVSSGATGEKLFF. The DNA for the CDR3 is TGCAGCGTTTCCTCCGGGGCGACGGGAGAAAAACTGTTTTTT.